What follows describes a single T cell receptor (beta chain). Its antigen is undetermined. Germline values: CDR1 SGDLS, CDR2 YYNGEE. This CDR3 is built from 12 residues. V lost 5 bases to trimming and J lost 5 bases, with 11 bases between them. This sample stems from a study of T-cell memory formation after mild COVID-19. Background on the study: TCR clusters were mostly donor specific. Study-level points and caveats: CD4+ contracting clones lay mainly in CM and EM, CD8+ ones in EMRA. Day 37-peaking second-wave clones had unconfirmed SARS-CoV-2 specificity.

A single record per CDR3 protein comes from TCRdb applying MiXCR to the 5' RACE reads. The profile shows a few hundred thousand distinct CDR3 sequences, over 15% of them singletons. The chain recombines TRBV9 with TRBJ2-7; D ambiguous. The receptor was isolated from a young man who had mild COVID-19 (a few samples of this study predate the infection). Cell type and time point are not known. Input material: PBMCs or a T cell subset sorted from them (not recorded which). The CDR3 DNA follows: TGTGCCAGCAGATCATGTGCAAACGAGCAGTACGTC. Amino acids: CASRSCANEQYV.